The 23 T cell receptor beta chains below all came from one sample that was sequenced in a study of cytomegalovirus exposure and HLA in healthy donors. It was with 60 Vbeta and 13 Jbeta primers that the PCR ran. Clones were sequenced by immunoSEQ multiplex PCR, and TCRdb holds only the in-frame ones, with some missing. Counted here are around 130,000 clones, approximately 72% occurring once; the ten biggest clones make up over 5%. Sequencing input: PBMCs. All receptors derive from a woman between 55 and 75 years old in good health and CMV-seronegative.

A few counts support this clone. This chain uses TRBV19 with TRBJ1-2, with D uncertain. Per germline, CDR1 LNHDA and CDR2 SQIVND (reference sequence). CDR3 length equals 13 residues. Trimming left V 3 bases short and J 4 bases short, with 9 bases between. The CDR3 reads CASSIRGFYGYTF. For the CDR3, the DNA is TGTGCCAGTAGTATCCGAGGGTTCTATGGCTACACCTTC.

V gene TRBV5-6 combines with J gene TRBJ2-5; a weak D match, TRBD1 (5 bases). The V gene's germline CDR1 is SGHDT and CDR2 YYEEEE. The CDR3 consists of 14 residues. V was shortened by 1 base and J by 5 bases, with 12 bases between the two germline ends. The CDR3 protein is CASSLKWGAETQYF. Here the CDR3 DNA reads TGTGCCAGCAGCTTGAAATGGGGCGCGGAGACCCAGTACTTC.

The chain uses TRBV9 and TRBJ2-2; TRBD1 aligns across 9 bases. This CDR3 is 16 amino acids long. V lost 3 bases, J lost 1 base, and 4 bases stayed unmatched. The V gene's germline CDR1 is SGDLS and CDR2 YYNGEE. CDR3 in DNA: TGTGCCAGCAGCGCAGGACAGGGGATGAACACCGGGGAGCTGTTTTTT. This encodes CASSAGQGMNTGELFF.

The chain carries TRBV19 and TRBJ2-5; D might be TRBD2 (5 bases). From germline, CDR1 is LNHDA and CDR2 SQIVND (reference sequence). The ends were cut back, 7 bases at V and 4 bases at J, with 13 bases in the middle. The CDR3 covers 13 residues. The CDR3 is CASTGRDTETQYF. CDR3 nucleotide sequence: TGTGCCAGTACCGGACGGGATACAGAGACCCAGTACTTC.

The gene calls are TRBV9 and TRBJ2-3; D possibly corresponds to TRBD2 (6 bases). Trimming removed 0 bases from V and 2 bases from J, with 19 bases in between. The germline CDR1 and CDR2 sequences are SGDLS and YYNGEE. CDR3 length: 18 amino acids. For the CDR3, the DNA is TGTGCCAGCAGCGTAGCCCCGGTTGCGGGGCCCTTCACAGATACGCAGTATTTT. Its translation: CASSVAPVAGPFTDTQYF.

V usage is TRBV10-3 and J usage is TRBJ2-1; D unresolved. This CDR3 is 12 amino acids long. V lost 0 bases, J lost 14 bases, and 11 bases lay in between. CDR1 and CDR2 from the germline V gene are ENHRY and SYGVKD. In DNA, the CDR3 is TGTGCCATCAGTGAGTCGAAAAATGCGGAGTTCTTC. It codes for CAISESKNAEFF.

The V gene is TRBV5-4, the J gene TRBJ1-5; D is undetermined. The germline V and J ends were trimmed by 3 bases and 4 bases, with 2 bases remaining between them. This CDR3 is built from 11 residues. Germline CDR1 reads SGHNT; CDR2 reads YYREEE (reference sequence). The CDR3 DNA reads TGTGCCAGCAGCTCAAATCAGCCCCAGCATTTT. Translation: CASSSNQPQHF.

The chain joins TRBV5-1 to TRBJ1-4, with TRBD1 identical over 8 bases. The CDR3 runs 14 residues. V shed 5 bases, J shed 8 bases, and the junction held 8 bases outside the gene matches. Germline V CDR1 and CDR2: SGHRS, YFSETQ. DNA of the CDR3: TGCGCCAGCAGATATTCGGGACAGGCAGAAAAACTGTTTTTT. The encoded protein is CASRYSGQAEKLFF.

This clone has a handful of counts. The chain recombines TRBV4-1 with TRBJ2-5; 9 nucleotides align to TRBD2. The V gene end was trimmed by 0 bases and the J gene end by 1 base; junction bases not matched to a gene: 9. Germline CDR1 and CDR2: MGHRA and YSYEKL. The CDR3 runs to 18 residues. As DNA, the CDR3 is TGCGCCAGCAGCCAAGAAGGTACGGGGACTAGCTCCCAAGAGACCCAGTACTTC. Its protein is CASSQEGTGTSSQETQYF.

V and J are TRBV9 and TRBJ2-2; D perhaps matches TRBD2 (5 bases). CDR1 and CDR2 from the germline V gene are SGDLS and YYNGEE. With 0 bases removed from V and 4 bases from J, the gap between germline ends came to 10 bases. The CDR3 runs 15 residues. The CDR3 here is CASSVAMGATGELFF. CDR3 DNA sequence: TGTGCCAGCAGCGTAGCTATGGGAGCCACCGGGGAGCTGTTTTTT.

V gene TRBV5-8 combines with J gene TRBJ1-5; the D is unclear. The germline gives CDR1 SGHTS, CDR2 YDEGEE. V lost 6 bases to trimming and J lost 3 bases, with 16 bases between them. The CDR3 length is 15 residues. CDR3 coding DNA: TGTGCCAGCAACCTACTAGGTTGGACCAATCAGCCCCAGCATTTT. Protein sequence: CASNLLGWTNQPQHF.

This clone was seen at least ten times. The rearrangement joins TRBV4-3 to TRBJ2-5; TRBD1 might be the D (5 bases). There are 15 residues in the CDR3. Trimming stripped 0 bases from V and 5 bases from J, with 13 bases between. Looked up from germline, CDR1 is LGHNA and CDR2 is YSLEER. This CDR3 reads CASSQDWKSGETQYF. CDR3 sequence (DNA): TGCGCCAGCAGCCAAGATTGGAAGTCAGGGGAGACCCAGTACTTC.

The rearrangement links TRBV27 to TRBJ2-7; 7 bases fit TRBD2. The germline gives CDR1 MNHEY, CDR2 SMNVEV (reference sequence). The CDR3 covers 15 residues. V gave up 3 bases and J gave up 0 bases; unmatched junction bases: 5. CDR3 region: CASSLGGLSSYEQYF. In DNA form, the CDR3 reads TGTGCCAGCAGTTTGGGGGGGTTAAGCTCCTACGAGCAGTACTTC.

The gene calls are TRBV20-1 and TRBJ2-7, with 8 bases aligning to TRBD1. Germline lookup yields CDR1 DFQATT and CDR2 SNEGSKA (reference sequence). V trimming: 7 bases; J trimming: 7 bases; junction bases outside the gene matches: 6. This CDR3 is 11 amino acids long. The CDR3 coding sequence is TGCAGTGGAACAGGGGGTAGGGAGCAGTACTTC. Its translation: CSGTGGREQYF.

Of note for this clone: One junction end disagrees with the germline gene, perhaps due to a read error. The chain links TRBV29-1 to TRBJ2-7; D may be TRBD1 (5 bases). Germline V lookup: CDR1 SQVTM, CDR2 ANQGSEA. CDR3 size: 13 residues. CDR3 nucleotides: TGCAGCGTTGAAGGTCAGGGTTCCTTCGAGCAGTACTTC. This gives the protein CSVEGQGSFEQYF.

The V gene is TRBV5-6, the J gene TRBJ1-2, with TRBD1 matching over 8 bases. CDR1 SGHDT and CDR2 YYEEEE come from the germline V gene. J lost 1 base, V lost 4 bases, and 3 bases had no gene match. The CDR3 runs 14 residues. CDR3 region: CASSLQGGNYGYTF. CDR3 nucleotides: TGTGCCAGCAGCCTACAGGGGGGTAACTATGGCTACACCTTC. Based on the CDR3 plus reference TRBV5-6 and TRBJ1-2, the full variable domain is DAGVTQSPTHLIKTRGQQVTLRCSPKSGHDTVSWYQQALGQGPQFIFQYYEEEERQRGNFPDRFSGHQFPNYSSELNVNALLLGDSALYLCASSLQGGNYGYTFGSGTRLTVV.

This chain links TRBV6-1 with TRBJ1-1, with 7 bases that match TRBD1. Germline V lookup: CDR1 MNHNS, CDR2 SASEGT. The J segment lost 5 bases and the V segment lost 8 bases, leaving 14 bases of the junction unmatched. The CDR3 is 15 amino acids. CDR3 nucleotides: TGTGCCAGCCATCAAGGAGGGGGCTGGAGAACTGAAGCTTTCTTT. It translates to CASHQGGGWRTEAFF.

The chain has TRBV7-9 and TRBJ2-3; 9 nucleotides line up with TRBD2. Germline CDR1 and CDR2: SEHNR and FQNEAQ (reference sequence). This CDR3 has 15 residues. V lost 0 bases to trimming and J lost 4 bases; unmatched junction nucleotides: 2. DNA of the CDR3: TGTGCCAGCAGCTTAGCGGGACTAGCCTCAGATACGCAGTATTTT. It encodes CASSLAGLASDTQYF.

In this sample, this clone turned up once. The chain joins TRBV5-1 to TRBJ1-1; 8 bases map to TRBD1. Germline values: CDR1 SGHRS, CDR2 YFSETQ. Germline trimming cut 0 bases from V and 3 bases from J; bases unmatched to any gene: 7. This CDR3 spans 16 amino acids. CDR3 coding DNA: TGCGCCAGCAGCTTGGGACAGGGGCGTTTAGACACTGAAGCTTTCTTT. Its translation: CASSLGQGRLDTEAFF.

The genes are TRBV5-4 and TRBJ2-7, with TRBD2 as a possible D gene (5 bases). V was cut by 1 base and J by 4 bases, with 6 bases left in between. The germline CDR1 and CDR2 sequences are SGHNT and YYREEE (reference sequence). This CDR3 comprises 12 residues. This chain's CDR3 is CASSLPGYEQYF. Here the CDR3 DNA reads TGTGCCAGCAGCTTGCCGGGATACGAGCAGTACTTC.

This clone was recorded a few times. V is TRBV5-6 and J is TRBJ2-1; perhaps TRBD2 as D (6 bases). Germline CDR1 SGHDT, CDR2 YYEEEE. The CDR3 sequence is 17 residues long. Trimming removed 3 bases at V and 2 bases at J, with 18 bases between. The CDR3 DNA reads TGTGCCAGCAGCTCACATTTCTCTAGCGTAACCTACAATGAGCAGTTCTTC. Translated: CASSSHFSSVTYNEQFF. Full variable domain (remainder filled in from reference TRBV5-6 and TRBJ2-1): DAGVTQSPTHLIKTRGQQVTLRCSPKSGHDTVSWYQQALGQGPQFIFQYYEEEERQRGNFPDRFSGHQFPNYSSELNVNALLLGDSALYLCASSSHFSSVTYNEQFFGPGTRLTVL.

This chain joins TRBV19 and TRBJ1-2; 7 positions match TRBD1. V was clipped by 5 bases and J by 5 bases; unmatched bases: 11. The CDR3 contains 15 residues. Germline CDR1 and CDR2: LNHDA and SQIVND (reference sequence). The CDR3 nucleotides are TGTGCCAGTAGTCCCCAAACACAGGGGCTATATGGCTACACCTTC. Translation: CASSPQTQGLYGYTF.

The gene calls are TRBV19 and TRBJ1-6, with TRBD1 identical over 10 bases. CDR1 is LNHDA and CDR2 is SQIVND in the germline V gene (reference sequence). With V trimmed by 7 bases and J by 9 bases, 3 bases remained unmatched. This CDR3 spans 13 amino acids. The CDR3 DNA reads as TGTGCCAGTAAAGGGACAGGGGTTTCACCCCTCCACTTT. This sequence encodes CASKGTGVSPLHF. Complete variable domain (other parts from reference TRBV19 and TRBJ1-6): DGGITQSPKYLFRKEGQNVTLSCEQNLNHDAMYWYRQDPGQGLRLIYYSQIVNDFQKGDIAEGYSVSREKKESFPLTVTSAQKNPTAFYLCASKGTGVSPLHFGNGTRLTVT.